One T cell receptor beta chain is described in this entry. This clone's antigen is unknown. No clone much larger than this one lies a single base away; base qualities are absent. These data belong to a study of blood T cell repertoires in COVID-19 (dated by TCRdb to 2019 to 2021). About the investigation overall: Collaborator samples came from the United States, Italy and Spain and covered acute and convalescent phases of COVID-19. Where HLA class I and class II types were available, the types were taken from metadata supplied by the sample provider, not from assay-based typing. Nearly every sample came with metadata listing a de-identified subject ID, COVID-19 status, age in years and sex. The repertoires were released in a freely available public database intended as a resource for research on the immune response to SARS-CoV-2. Deeply sampled blood TCRbeta repertoires from subjects exposed to, actively infected with, or recovered from COVID-19 were included in the dataset. The samples were drawn from the first 160 participants of the ongoing ImmuneRACE study and from under 1,500 subjects provided by 6 global collaborators. The prospective study material was composed of cDNA or gDNA derived from T cells, B-cell-depleted T cells, or PBMCs.

TCRbeta CDR3 regions were amplified from genomic DNA using the immunoSEQ Assay, a bias-controlled multiplex PCR. The authors' analysis ran thus. Nucleated cell counts per sample were estimated from amplification of reference gene primers within the assay. To quantify the absolute abundance of each unique TCRbeta CDR3 rearrangement, sequence reads were collapsed and filtered. For each sample, productive Simpson clonality was calculated as the square root of Simpson's diversity index over productive rearrangements. Entries here come from immuneACCESS through TCRdb and include only in-frame sequences with V and J called. Some clones fail to appear in such tables; in the studies checked, an unresolved V gene covers under half of the shortfall, and the cause of the remainder is unknown. The V and J calls and the clone size are those of that table, but D and trimming were determined from the DNA. The sample yields a few hundred thousand clones; 89% were counted once. The ten most abundant clones make up approximately 3% of the sample.

Results the study describes overall, beyond this receptor: The amount of clinical and demographic metadata varied by source and participant and was provided uncurated.

CDR1 and CDR2 are drawn from the germline V gene: KGHDR, SFDVKD. Trimming costs V 6 bases and J 4 bases, and their ends lie 14 bases apart. Spanning cysteine to phenylalanine, the CDR3 consists of 14 amino acids. Only CDR3 DNA remains: 42 bases, in frame from the first base. In Seattle, one collaborating source enrolled patients while the infection was active and tracked those patients longitudinally over the course of disease. The collaborating institutions used their own protocols to collect whole blood in K2EDTA tubes. For TCRbeta analysis, collaborators shipped samples in one of three forms: frozen whole blood, isolated PBMCs, or DNA extracted from either of those sample types.

The TCR comes from a woman in her 30s with COVID-19, enrolled during active disease. Specimen: peripheral blood. The sequence joins TRBV24-1 to TRBJ2-5, and possibly TRBD1, on 6 matching bases. Read as DNA, the sequence is TGTGCCACCAGTAGAGGGGGAACTGGAGAGACCCAGTACTTC. Its product reads: CATSRGGTGETQYF.